One and the same sample provided the 27 T cell receptor beta chains below, sequenced in a study of T-cell reconstitution after alpha-beta-depleted transplantation in children. The authors prepared the TCRbeta library with unique molecular identifiers. TCRdb reprocessed the PCR reads via MiXCR and lists one record per CDR3 protein. The repertoire holds roughly 240,000 distinct CDR3 sequences, with just under 8.5% as singletons. Source: PBMCs, mostly from graft donor cells, taken 180 days after TCRalphabeta/CD19-depleted stem cell transplant. The receptors derive from a male patient between 5 and 17 years old who had a stem cell transplant for acute lymphoblastic leukemia, so the T cells may come from the graft donor.

In this sample, this clonotype turned up many times. The rearrangement joins TRBV27 to TRBJ2-7; D is unresolved. V was pared by 10 bases and J by 1 base, with 11 bases between. This CDR3 has 12 residues. The germline V gene encodes CDR1 MNHEY and CDR2 SMNVEV (reference sequence). CDR3 coding DNA: TGTGCCACCCCCGACATGTCCTACGAGCAGTACTTC. Its protein is CATPDMSYEQYF.

In this sample, this clonotype turned up many times. The V gene is TRBV11-2, the J gene TRBJ1-3; no definite D call. Germline V CDR1 and CDR2: SGHAT, FQNNGV. With 5 bases removed from V and 2 bases from J, the gap between germline ends came to 10 bases. This CDR3 is 14 amino acids long. CDR3 in DNA: TGTGCCAGCAGCCCTCGAAGAGCTGGAAACACCATATATTTT. It yields the protein CASSPRRAGNTIYF. Full variable domain (missing parts from reference TRBV11-2 and TRBJ1-3): EAGVAQSPRYKIIEKRQSVAFWCNPISGHATLYWYQQILGQGPKLLIQFQNNGVVDDSQLPKDRFSAERLKGVDSTLKIQPAKLEDSAVYLCASSPRRAGNTIYFGEGSWLTVV.

In its sample, this clonotype was seen many times. This chain links TRBV5-1 with TRBJ1-2, with 7 bases aligning to TRBD1. The length of the CDR3 is 11 residues. The V gene end was trimmed by 7 bases and the J gene end by 8 bases; junction bases not matched to a gene: 5. Per the germline V gene, CDR1 is SGHRS and CDR2 is YFSETQ. In DNA form, the CDR3 reads TGCGCCAGCGGCGACAGGGCCGGCTACACCTTC. Its translation is CASGDRAGYTF.

This clonotype was observed at least ten times. The rearrangement links TRBV2 to TRBJ2-7, with D possibly called TRBD1 or TRBD2 (5 bases each). The CDR3 runs 15 residues. V lost 7 bases to trimming and J lost 3 bases, with 19 bases between them. Germline loops: CDR1 SNHLY, CDR2 FYNNEI. The CDR3 DNA reads TGTGCCAGCACCCCCGTGGGGGACCCCAACTACGAGCAGTACTTC. This sequence encodes CASTPVGDPNYEQYF.

This clonotype was seen repeatedly, ten times or more. The chain employs TRBV20-1 and TRBJ1-2; 8 nucleotides line up with TRBD1. V lost 4 bases and J lost 4; bases outside the gene matches: 11. The CDR3 has 15 residues. Germline V gene sequence: CDR1 DFQATT, CDR2 SNEGSKA (reference sequence). CDR3 sequence: CSATLPRDRGYGYTF. CDR3 nucleotides: TGCAGTGCTACCCTCCCTCGAGACAGGGGCTATGGCTACACCTTC.

This clonotype was picked up many times. The J gene is TRBJ2-4, the V gene TRBV20-1; 7 nucleotides align to TRBD2. This CDR3 region has 13 residues. Germline loops: CDR1 DFQATT, CDR2 SNEGSKA (reference sequence). With V trimmed by 6 bases and J by 3 bases, 5 bases remained unmatched. The CDR3: CSALGGGKNIQYF. In nucleotides, the CDR3 is TGCAGTGCCCTGGGCGGGGGCAAAAACATTCAGTACTTC.

This clonotype was seen repeatedly, ten times or more. CDR3 sequence reads: CSARTSGIGEQYF. CDR3 coding DNA: TGCAGCGCACGGACTAGCGGGATTGGGGAGCAGTACTTC. This chain connects TRBV29-1 to TRBJ2-7; TRBD2 matches at 12 bases. CDR1 and CDR2 (germline): SQVTM, ANQGSEA. The trim removed 7 bases at V and 7 bases at J, leaving 8 bases unmatched. This CDR3 is built from 13 residues.

At least ten counts were recorded for this clonotype. The chain recombines TRBV10-3 with TRBJ2-1, with no clear D. The germline V gene has CDR1 ENHRY and CDR2 SYGVKD. CDR3 length: 14 amino acids. The V end was cut by 3 bases, the J end by 6 bases, with 12 bases between. This chain's CDR3 is CAISDWWDGNEQFF. In DNA, the CDR3 is TGTGCCATCAGTGATTGGTGGGATGGCAATGAGCAGTTCTTC.

This clonotype has a count of ten or more. The chain recombines TRBV6-2 or TRBV6-3 with TRBJ1-1; weak D call: TRBD1 (6 bases). With 6 bases removed from V and 3 bases from J, the gap between germline ends came to 23 bases. Germline CDR1 reads MNHEY; CDR2 reads SVGEGT. This CDR3 has 17 amino acids. CDR3 nucleotides: TGTGCCAGCAGCAGAGTAACGGGGGGCGTGAAGTACACTGAAGCTTTCTTT. Translation: CASSRVTGGVKYTEAFF.

This clonotype was detected ten times or more. The V and J genes are TRBV6-2 or TRBV6-3 and TRBJ2-1; 9 bases line up with TRBD2. The trim removed 4 bases at V and 5 bases at J, leaving 6 bases unmatched. CDR1 is MNHEY and CDR2 is SVGEGT in the germline V gene. CDR3 length: 15 amino acids. The CDR3 DNA sequence: TGTGCCAGCAGTTTTCGGCGGGGGGGTAACAATGAGCAGTTCTTC. This translates into CASSFRRGGNNEQFF.

This clonotype was observed at least ten times. The CDR3 DNA reads as TGTGCCAGCAGCTTAGCGGGGGGGTACACCATATATTTT. Translating gives CASSLAGGYTIYF. This chain uses TRBV7-2 with TRBJ1-3, with D perhaps matching TRBD1 (5 bases). Germline V gene sequence: CDR1 SGHTA, CDR2 FQGNSA. CDR3 length: 13 residues. V lost 0 bases, J lost 8 bases, and 8 bases lay in between. Together with reference TRBV7-2 and TRBJ1-3, the CDR3 gives the full variable domain: GAGVSQSPSNKVTEKGKDVELRCDPISGHTALYWYRQSLGQGLEFLIYFQGNSAPDKSGLPSDRFSAERTGGSVSTLTIQRTQQEDSAVYLCASSLAGGYTIYFGEGSWLTVV.

At least ten counts were recorded for this clonotype. V and J are TRBV20-1 and TRBJ2-6, with D unresolved. The V end lost 6 bases, the J end lost 3 bases, and 9 bases lay between the germline ends. The CDR3 runs to 13 residues. The germline gives CDR1 DFQATT, CDR2 SNEGSKA (reference sequence). The CDR3 bases are TGCAGTGCGTACCGGGTTGGGGCCAACGTCCTGACTTTC. Residues: CSAYRVGANVLTF.

This clonotype has ten or more counts. The J gene is TRBJ2-7, the V gene TRBV14; D might be TRBD2 (6 bases). The germline V gene has CDR1 SGHDN and CDR2 FVKESK. V was shortened by 4 bases and J by 3 bases, with 13 bases between the two germline ends. The CDR3 spans 14 residues. CDR3 loop: CASSRAGRHYEQYF. In DNA, the CDR3 is TGTGCCAGCAGCCGGGCGGGACGTCACTACGAGCAGTACTTC.

This clonotype appeared many times. V usage is TRBV11-2 and J usage is TRBJ2-2, with a weak D call TRBD1 (6 bases). Germline-derived CDR1 and CDR2 are SGHAT and FQNNGV. The V and J ends lost 5 bases and 0 bases respectively, with 13 bases between them. CDR3 size: 16 residues. CDR3 sequence: CASSRGRGSNTGELFF. For the CDR3, the DNA is TGTGCCAGCAGCAGGGGCAGGGGATCGAACACCGGGGAGCTGTTTTTT.

This clonotype was observed many times. The chain recombines TRBV9 with TRBJ1-2; D is uncertain. The germline CDR1 and CDR2 sequences are SGDLS and YYNGEE. V was shortened by 4 bases and J by 6 bases, with 19 bases between the two germline ends. The CDR3 length is 15 residues. CDR3 coding DNA: TGTGCCAGCAGCCCCGCGGTTTGGGATTTGAATGGCTACACCTTC. This sequence encodes CASSPAVWDLNGYTF.

The sample holds many counts of this clonotype. The gene calls are TRBV5-8 and TRBJ2-6; D is ambiguous. Per germline, CDR1 SGHTS and CDR2 YDEGEE. V was clipped by 0 bases and J by 4 bases, with 11 bases between them. CDR3 length equals 16 residues. CDR3 in amino acids: CASSLEGPLGANVLTF. The CDR3 region has the DNA TGTGCCAGCAGCTTGGAGGGCCCCCTAGGGGCCAACGTCCTGACTTTC.

This clonotype was seen at least ten times. The genes are TRBV10-3 and TRBJ2-5; 11 bases fit TRBD1. There are 14 residues in the CDR3. Germline CDR1 ENHRY, CDR2 SYGVKD. J lost 5 bases, V lost 4 bases, and 3 bases had no gene match. As DNA, the CDR3 is TGTGCCATCAGTGTTGGACAGGGGGCGGAGACCCAGTACTTC. It encodes CAISVGQGAETQYF.

The J gene is TRBJ2-2, the V gene TRBV7-8; tentatively, D is TRBD1 (6 bases). Germline CDR1 and CDR2: SGHVS and FQNEAQ. This CDR3 has 16 amino acids. Trimming shortened V by 5 bases and J by 5 bases, and 18 bases separated the two germline ends. The CDR3, as DNA: TGTGCCAGCAGCCCCAGACAGGACCCGAGGACCGGGGAGCTGTTTTTT. This codes for CASSPRQDPRTGELFF. Supplemented by reference TRBV7-8 and TRBJ2-2, the full variable domain reads GAGVSQSPRYKVAKRGQDVALRCDPISGHVSLFWYQQALGQGPEFLTYFQNEAQLDKSGLPSDRFFAERPEGSVSTLKIQRTQQEDSAVYLCASSPRQDPRTGELFFGEGSRLTVL.

The chain uses TRBV12-3 or TRBV12-4 and TRBJ1-5; 8 bases line up with TRBD1. The CDR3 has 19 residues. The CDR3 sequence: CTCSLVRRQGLVGNQPQHF. For the CDR3, the DNA is TGTACCTGCAGTTTAGTACGCCGACAGGGGTTGGTGGGCAATCAGCCCCAGCATTTT.

Many counts were recorded for this clonotype. The V call is TRBV9, the J call TRBJ2-1, with D maybe TRBD2 (5 bases). The CDR3 has 12 residues. V was pared by 7 bases and J by 1 base, with 6 bases between. CDR1 and CDR2 (germline): SGDLS, YYNGEE. CDR3 coding DNA: TGTGCCAGCGGGGAGTCCTACAATGAGCAGTTCTTC. Its protein product is CASGESYNEQFF.

This clonotype showed up many times. This chain uses TRBV4-3 with TRBJ2-2; D remains unclear. CDR3 length: 13 amino acids. Looked up from germline, CDR1 is LGHNA and CDR2 is YSLEER. With 2 bases removed from V and 5 bases from J, the gap between germline ends came to 6 bases. CDR3 DNA: TGCGCCAGCAGCCAACACGAGACCGGGGAGCTGTTTTTT. Its protein product is CASSQHETGELFF.

There are many counts of this clonotype. J is TRBJ2-5 and V is TRBV12-3 or TRBV12-4; TRBD2 might be the D (6 bases). The length of the CDR3 is 18 residues. Trimming cost V 8 bases and J 5 bases, with 30 bases left between them. CDR3 region: CASANSYNWASDWETQYF. As DNA, the CDR3 is TGTGCCAGCGCCAACTCCTACAACTGGGCTAGCGACTGGGAGACCCAGTACTTC.

This clonotype was picked up many times. The chain combines TRBV9 with TRBJ1-2, with D perhaps TRBD1 (5 bases). Germline V gene lookup returns CDR1 SGDLS and CDR2 YYNGEE. There are 13 residues in the CDR3. Trimming took off 5 bases at V and 8 bases at J, with 16 bases between the two ends. The CDR3 DNA follows: TGTGCCAGCAGTTTGTCTCGGGAGGGGGGCTACACCTTC. Residues: CASSLSREGGYTF.

This clonotype was seen many times. V and J are TRBV7-9 and TRBJ2-1, with 8 positions matching TRBD1. The germline V gene has CDR1 SEHNR and CDR2 FQNEAQ (reference sequence). This CDR3 region has 14 residues. Trimming took 2 bases from V and 9 from J; bases not matched to a gene: 6. The CDR3 DNA is TGTGCCAGCAGCTTACCGGACAGGGCTGGTGAGCAGTTCTTC. Protein sequence: CASSLPDRAGEQFF.

There are many counts of this clonotype. The chain links TRBV20-1 to TRBJ2-4, with TRBD1 matching over 8 bases. Trimming at V came to 5 bases and at J to 4 bases, leaving 4 bases not matched to a gene. The CDR3 runs to 13 residues. The germline V gene has CDR1 DFQATT and CDR2 SNEGSKA (reference sequence). The DNA for the CDR3 is TGCAGTGCTCTCTGGACAGGGAAAAACATTCAGTACTTC. Translating gives CSALWTGKNIQYF.

This clonotype appeared many times. The chain links TRBV5-1 to TRBJ2-7, with a possible D match to TRBD1 (5 bases). V gave up 0 bases and J gave up 7 bases, with 11 bases separating them. The CDR3 runs to 13 residues. Per the germline V gene, CDR1 is SGHRS and CDR2 is YFSETQ. The CDR3 DNA follows: TGCGCCAGCAGCTTGGTCCAGGGCAGGGAGCAGTACTTC. Amino acid sequence: CASSLVQGREQYF.

This clonotype was seen at least ten times. The gene calls are TRBV27 and TRBJ2-7; perhaps TRBD1 as D (5 bases). Germline V gives CDR1 MNHEY, CDR2 SMNVEV (reference sequence). V gave up 5 bases and J gave up 6 bases, with 17 bases separating them. This CDR3 is built from 14 residues. CDR3 residues: CASSNPRTPGEQYF. The CDR3 DNA reads as TGTGCCAGCAGTAACCCGAGGACACCGGGCGAGCAGTACTTC.